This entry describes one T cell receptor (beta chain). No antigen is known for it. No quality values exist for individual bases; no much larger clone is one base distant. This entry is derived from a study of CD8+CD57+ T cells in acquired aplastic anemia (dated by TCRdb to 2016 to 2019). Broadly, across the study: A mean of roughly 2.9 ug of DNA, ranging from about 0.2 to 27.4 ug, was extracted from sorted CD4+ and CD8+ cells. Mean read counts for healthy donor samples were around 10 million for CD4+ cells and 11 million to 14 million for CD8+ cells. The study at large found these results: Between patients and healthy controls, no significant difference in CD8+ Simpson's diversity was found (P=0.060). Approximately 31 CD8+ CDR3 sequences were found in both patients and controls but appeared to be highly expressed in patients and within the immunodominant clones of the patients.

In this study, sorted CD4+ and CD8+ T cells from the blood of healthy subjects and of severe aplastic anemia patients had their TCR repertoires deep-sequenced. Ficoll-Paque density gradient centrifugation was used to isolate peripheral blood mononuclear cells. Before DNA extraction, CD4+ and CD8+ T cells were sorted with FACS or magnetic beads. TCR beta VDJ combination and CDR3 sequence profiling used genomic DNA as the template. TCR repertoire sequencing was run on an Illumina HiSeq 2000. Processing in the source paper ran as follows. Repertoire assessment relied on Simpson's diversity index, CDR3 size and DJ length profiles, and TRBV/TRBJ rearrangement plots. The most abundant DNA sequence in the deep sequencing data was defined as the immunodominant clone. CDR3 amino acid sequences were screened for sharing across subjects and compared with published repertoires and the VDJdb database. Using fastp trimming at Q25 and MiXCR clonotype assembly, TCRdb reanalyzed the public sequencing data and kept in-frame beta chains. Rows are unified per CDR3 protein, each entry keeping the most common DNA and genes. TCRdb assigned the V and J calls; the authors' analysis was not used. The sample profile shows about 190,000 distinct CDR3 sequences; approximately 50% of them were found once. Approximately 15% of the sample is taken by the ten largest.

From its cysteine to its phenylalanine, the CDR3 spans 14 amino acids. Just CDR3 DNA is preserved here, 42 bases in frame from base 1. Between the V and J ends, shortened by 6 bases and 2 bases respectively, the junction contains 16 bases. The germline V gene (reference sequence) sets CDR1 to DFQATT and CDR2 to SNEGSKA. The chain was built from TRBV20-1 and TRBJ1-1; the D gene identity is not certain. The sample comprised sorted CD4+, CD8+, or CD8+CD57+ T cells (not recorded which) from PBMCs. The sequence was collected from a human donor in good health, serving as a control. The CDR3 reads CSAPSLDGNTEAFF. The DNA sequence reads TGCAGTGCCCCATCTTTGGACGGCAACACTGAAGCTTTCTTT.